These 32 T cell receptor beta chains were all obtained from the same sample, sequenced in a study of blood T cell repertoires in COVID-19. Using immunoSEQ multiplex PCR, the repertoire was profiled, and TCRdb retains in-frame clones only, with some absent. The table includes 170,000 or so clones, over 75% detected once. Sequenced material: PBMCs or T cells enriched from blood (not recorded which). The origin of the receptors is a woman aged 50 to 60 who had recovered from COVID-19.

This sequence joins TRBV12-3 or TRBV12-4 and TRBJ1-2; D may be TRBD1 (5 bases). The CDR3 spans 12 residues. Trimming pared 5 bases from V and 4 bases from J, leaving 8 bases between. The CDR3 sequence is CASSLDSYGYTF. The CDR3 coding sequence is TGTGCCAGCAGTCTCGACAGCTATGGCTACACCTTC.

V gene TRBV6-5 combines with J gene TRBJ2-7; TRBD2 agrees at 7 bases. Unmatched junction bases numbered 8, after V lost 0 bases and J lost 3 bases. This CDR3 has 16 residues. From germline, CDR1 is MNHEY and CDR2 SVGAGI. The CDR3 loop reads CASSYSMGGISYEQYF. CDR3 coding DNA: TGTGCCAGCAGTTACTCGATGGGGGGGATTAGCTACGAGCAGTACTTC.

The chain recombines TRBV19 with TRBJ2-7, with D possibly TRBD2 on 6 matching bases. The CDR3 spans 16 residues. Trimming cost V 6 bases and J 0 bases, with 18 bases left between them. The V gene's germline CDR1 is LNHDA and CDR2 SQIVND (reference sequence). CDR3 bases: TGTGCCAGTAGCCTCTCGGGACTTAGGAGCTCCTACGAGCAGTACTTC. Translated: CASSLSGLRSSYEQYF.

J is TRBJ1-3 and V is TRBV30; maybe TRBD1 (5 bases). The CDR3 sequence is 12 residues long. Germline V gene data show CDR1 as GTSNPN and CDR2 as SVGIG (reference sequence). Between the trimmed V and J ends, which lost 4 bases and 4 bases, there was a span of 8 bases. DNA for the CDR3: TGTGCCTGGACAGGGCTCGGAAACACCATATATTTT. Translating it yields CAWTGLGNTIYF.

The V gene is TRBV27, the J gene TRBJ2-5, with a tentative D call TRBD2 (5 bases). The end of the DNA fits TRBJ2-7 better, so the J call may be wrong. Germline CDR1 MNHEY, CDR2 SMNVEV (reference sequence). CDR3 length: 15 residues. CDR3 region: CASSLEGFISGEQYF. In DNA form, the CDR3 reads TGTGCCAGCAGTTTAGAGGGTTTCATCTCCGGCGAGCAGTACTTC.

The chain couples TRBV20-1 to TRBJ2-1, with TRBD1 matching over 9 bases. Per the germline V gene, CDR1 is DFQATT and CDR2 is SNEGSKA (reference sequence). Losses at the gene ends were 3 bases for V and 6 bases for J; bases not matched to a gene: 12. The CDR3 has 16 residues. Here the CDR3 reads CSASGFGTGRGNEQFF. CDR3 bases: TGCAGTGCTAGTGGGTTTGGGACAGGGAGGGGCAATGAGCAGTTCTTC.

The chain uses TRBV5-1 and TRBJ2-5, with D perhaps TRBD2 (5 bases). The germline V gene has CDR1 SGHRS and CDR2 YFSETQ. Trimming stripped 4 bases from V and 4 bases from J, with 17 bases between. The CDR3 spans 15 residues. CDR3: CASSSRLAGSETQYF. CDR3 DNA sequence: TGCGCCAGCAGCAGCCGGCTAGCTGGATCAGAGACCCAGTACTTC. Based on the CDR3 plus reference TRBV5-1 and TRBJ2-5, the full variable domain is KAGVTQTPRYLIKTRGQQVTLSCSPISGHRSVSWYQQTPGQGLQFLFEYFSETQRNKGNFPGRFSGRQFSNSRSEMNVSTLELGDSALYLCASSSRLAGSETQYFGPGTRLLVL.

V gene TRBV4-1 combines with J gene TRBJ2-7; D may be TRBD1 (7 bases). The CDR3 runs 16 residues. Trimming removed 3 bases from V and 3 bases from J, with 18 bases in between. Per germline, CDR1 MGHRA and CDR2 YSYEKL. This chain's CDR3 is CASSQTRQGGSYEQYF. Written as DNA, the CDR3 is TGCGCCAGCAGCCAGACTAGACAGGGCGGCAGCTACGAGCAGTACTTC.

The chain employs TRBV2 and TRBJ1-1, with no clear D. Trimming left V 4 bases short and J 4 bases short, with 10 bases between. The CDR3 is made up of 13 amino acids. CDR1 and CDR2 from the germline V gene are SNHLY and FYNNEI. The DNA for the CDR3 is TGTGCCAGCAGTGGGGTCCGCGGCACTGAAGCTTTCTTT. This sequence encodes CASSGVRGTEAFF.

The CDR3 is CAWSRSTSGAQLNSPLHF. In nucleotides, the CDR3 is TGTGCCTGGAGTCGGTCTACGTCAGGGGCTCAACTTAATTCACCCCTCCACTTT. The rearrangement joins TRBV30 to TRBJ1-6; maybe TRBD1 (6 bases). Germline V lookup: CDR1 GTSNPN, CDR2 SVGIG (reference sequence). Trimming shortened V by 2 bases and J by 6 bases, and 23 bases separated the two germline ends. The CDR3 sequence is 18 residues long.

About this clone: One junction end disagrees with the germline gene, perhaps due to a read error. The chain joins TRBV6-5 to TRBJ1-2, with D perhaps TRBD1 (5 bases). The germline V gene encodes CDR1 MNHEY and CDR2 SVGAGI. The CDR3 extends over 14 amino acids. The CDR3 region has the DNA TGTACCAGCAGTTACTCGTCAGGGCGAGCTGGCTACACCTTC. Residues: CTSSYSSGRAGYTF.

The chain is built from TRBV18 and TRBJ2-5; D is ambiguous. Per germline, CDR1 KGHSH and CDR2 LQKENI. V lost 5 bases and J lost 1, with 8 bases in between. There are 13 residues in the CDR3. The CDR3 loop is CASSINLQETQYF. CDR3 nucleotides: TGTGCCAGCTCAATAAATCTCCAAGAGACCCAGTACTTC.

The chain joins TRBV5-1 to TRBJ2-1, with 7 bases fitting TRBD1. Germline V gives CDR1 SGHRS, CDR2 YFSETQ. The CDR3 contains 12 residues. V was pared by 7 bases and J by 9 bases, with 7 bases of the junction left unmatched. As DNA, the CDR3 is TGCGCCAGCGGCAACAGGGGAGCTGAGCAGTTCTTC. This codes for CASGNRGAEQFF. Together with reference TRBV5-1 and TRBJ2-1, the CDR3 gives the full variable domain: KAGVTQTPRYLIKTRGQQVTLSCSPISGHRSVSWYQQTPGQGLQFLFEYFSETQRNKGNFPGRFSGRQFSNSRSEMNVSTLELGDSALYLCASGNRGAEQFFGPGTRLTVL.

The chain carries TRBV6-6 and TRBJ1-3; 9 nucleotides align to TRBD1. The CDR3 runs to 12 residues. Germline lookup yields CDR1 MNHNY and CDR2 SVGAGI (reference sequence). V shed 7 bases, J shed 13 bases, and the junction held 8 bases outside the gene matches. Here the CDR3 reads CASTLDRGVIYF. The CDR3, as DNA: TGTGCCAGCACCCTGGACAGGGGTGTAATATATTTT.

V gene TRBV11-2 combines with J gene TRBJ2-5; D remains unclear. The V gene lost 2 bases and the J gene lost 4 bases, with 11 bases spanning the gap. The CDR3 is made up of 14 amino acids. The germline V gene encodes CDR1 SGHAT and CDR2 FQNNGV. CDR3: CASSLRVTPETQYF. The CDR3, as DNA: TGTGCCAGCAGCTTAAGAGTAACCCCAGAGACCCAGTACTTC.

The rearrangement joins TRBV7-8 to TRBJ2-1, with 8 bases that match TRBD1. Per the germline V gene, CDR1 is SGHVS and CDR2 is FQNEAQ. The J segment lost 4 bases and the V segment lost 6 bases, leaving 11 bases of the junction unmatched. This CDR3 spans 16 amino acids. The CDR3 reads CASSYTLGQGYNEQFF. The CDR3 DNA sequence: TGTGCCAGCAGTTATACACTCGGACAGGGATACAATGAGCAGTTCTTC. The full variable domain, rest sourced from reference TRBV7-8 and TRBJ2-1, is GAGVSQSPRYKVAKRGQDVALRCDPISGHVSLFWYQQALGQGPEFLTYFQNEAQLDKSGLPSDRFFAERPEGSVSTLKIQRTQQEDSAVYLCASSYTLGQGYNEQFFGPGTRLTVL.

V and J are TRBV6-5 and TRBJ1-2; TRBD1 matches 11 bases. V lost 6 bases and J lost 2; bases outside the gene matches: 5. The CDR3 covers 15 residues. Germline lookup yields CDR1 MNHEY and CDR2 SVGAGI. CDR3 sequence: CASRPGQGANYGYTF. The CDR3 DNA reads as TGTGCCAGCAGACCTGGACAGGGGGCCAACTATGGCTACACCTTC.

The chain is built from TRBV19 and TRBJ2-7; D is unclear. V gave up 5 bases and J gave up 0 bases, with 14 bases separating them. Looked up from germline, CDR1 is LNHDA and CDR2 is SQIVND (reference sequence). The CDR3 contains 15 residues. This CDR3 reads CASSSSVVFSYEQYF. CDR3 bases: TGTGCCAGTAGTTCCTCGGTGGTCTTCTCCTACGAGCAGTACTTC.

The chain carries TRBV4-3 and TRBJ1-2; D might be TRBD1 (6 bases). Germline V lookup: CDR1 LGHNA, CDR2 YSLEER. The V end lost 0 bases, the J end lost 8 bases, and 10 bases lay between the germline ends. This CDR3 region has 13 residues. The CDR3 sequence is CASSQDTGYGYTF. In DNA, the CDR3 is TGCGCCAGCAGCCAAGATACAGGGTACGGCTACACCTTC.

V gene TRBV19 combines with J gene TRBJ2-3; unclear D gene. CDR1 is LNHDA and CDR2 is SQIVND in the germline V gene (reference sequence). V was shortened by 7 bases and J by 3 bases, with 11 bases between the two germline ends. The CDR3 runs 13 residues. CDR3 coding DNA: TGTGCCAGTACCTGGTCGAGTACAGATACGCAGTATTTT. Its protein is CASTWSSTDTQYF.

This clone was counted between two and nine times. The rearrangement links TRBV29-1 to TRBJ1-1; possible D gene TRBD1, 6 bases. Per the germline V gene, CDR1 is SQVTM and CDR2 is ANQGSEA. V shed 3 bases and J shed 4 bases, with 15 bases lying between them. The CDR3 loop spans 14 amino acids. The CDR3 is CSVDPTTGGTEAFF. The CDR3 coding sequence is TGCAGCGTTGACCCCACGACAGGAGGCACTGAAGCTTTCTTT.

V and J are TRBV7-2 and TRBJ1-6; D is undetermined. Germline CDR1 SGHTA, CDR2 FQGNSA. Trimming pared 4 bases from V and 8 bases from J, leaving 9 bases between. The CDR3 loop spans 13 amino acids. The CDR3 DNA reads as TGTGCCAGCAGCTCCCCCGGTTATTCACCCCTCCACTTT. The encoded protein is CASSSPGYSPLHF.

V usage is TRBV19 and J usage is TRBJ2-7, with TRBD1 matching over 10 bases. V lost 8 bases to trimming and J lost 0 bases; unmatched junction nucleotides: 10. The CDR3 is 16 residues long. The V gene's germline CDR1 is LNHDA and CDR2 SQIVND (reference sequence). CDR3 region: CASSRSGDRGSYEQYF. The CDR3 bases are TGTGCCAGTTCCCGCTCGGGGGACAGGGGCTCCTACGAGCAGTACTTC.

The chain combines TRBV7-9 with TRBJ1-2; 7 nucleotides align to TRBD1. V lost 8 bases to trimming and J lost 7 bases; unmatched junction nucleotides: 4. This CDR3 has 11 amino acids. Germline V CDR1 and CDR2: SEHNR, FQNEAQ (reference sequence). CDR3 sequence (DNA): TGTGCCAGCCGACAGGGTCGTGGCTACACCTTC. Translating gives CASRQGRGYTF. Together with reference TRBV7-9 and TRBJ1-2, the CDR3 gives the full variable domain: DTGVSQNPRHKITKRGQNVTFRCDPISEHNRLYWYRQTLGQGPEFLTYFQNEAQLEKSRLLSDRFSAERPKGSFSTLEIQRTEQGDSAMYLCASRQGRGYTFGSGTRLTVV.

The genes are TRBV6-5 and TRBJ1-2; 12 bases match TRBD1. Germline CDR1 MNHEY, CDR2 SVGAGI. CDR3 length: 14 residues. The V and J ends lost 6 bases and 6 bases, in that order; junction bases with no gene match: 5. CDR3 coding DNA: TGTGCCAGCAGCCAGGGACAGGGGGCAAATGGCTACACCTTC. This sequence encodes CASSQGQGANGYTF.

The V and J genes are TRBV5-1 and TRBJ1-3, with D hard to call. Germline lookup yields CDR1 SGHRS and CDR2 YFSETQ. The CDR3 covers 15 residues. V was trimmed by 0 bases and J by 0 bases, leaving 7 bases between them. The CDR3 loop is CASSLDGSSGNTIYF. The CDR3, as DNA: TGCGCCAGCAGCTTGGATGGTAGCTCTGGAAACACCATATATTTT.

The genes are TRBV30 and TRBJ1-4, with a weak D call TRBD1 (5 bases). The V end was cut by 1 base, the J end by 4 bases, with 16 bases between. Germline CDR1 GTSNPN, CDR2 SVGIG (reference sequence). The CDR3 is 16 residues long. The CDR3 DNA reads as TGTGCCTGGAGTGCCAGAACGGGACTGATTAATGAAAAACTGTTTTTT. Its translation is CAWSARTGLINEKLFF.

The rearrangement uses TRBV7-2 and TRBJ1-1; D not certain. The CDR3 has 13 amino acids. Trimming removed 2 bases at V and 5 bases at J, with 9 bases between. Germline CDR1 and CDR2: SGHTA and FQGNSA. In DNA, the CDR3 is TGTGCCAGCAGCTTACTTAGACTGACTGAAGCTTTCTTT. Its translation: CASSLLRLTEAFF. The full variable domain, its missing parts supplied by reference TRBV7-2 and TRBJ1-1, is GAGVSQSPSNKVTEKGKDVELRCDPISGHTALYWYRQSLGQGLEFLIYFQGNSAPDKSGLPSDRFSAERTGGSVSTLTIQRTQQEDSAVYLCASSLLRLTEAFFGQGTRLTVV.

The J gene is TRBJ2-1, the V gene TRBV24-1; a possible D gene is TRBD2 (6 bases). V was pared by 9 bases and J by 7 bases, with 15 bases between. Germline CDR1 KGHDR, CDR2 SFDVKD. This CDR3 has 13 residues. CDR3 in amino acids: CATQVGGGNEQFF. The CDR3 DNA sequence: TGTGCCACCCAGGTGGGGGGTGGGAATGAGCAGTTCTTC.

V is TRBV27 and J is TRBJ2-1, with 10 bases fitting TRBD1. The V gene's germline CDR1 is MNHEY and CDR2 SMNVEV (reference sequence). There are 16 residues in the CDR3. V shed 3 bases, J shed 9 bases, and the junction held 11 bases outside the gene matches. CDR3 bases: TGTGCCAGCAGTTTTCGCGCCGACAGGGGGCAGGGTGAGCAGTTCTTC. Translation: CASSFRADRGQGEQFF.

The genes are TRBV4-2 and TRBJ2-1, with D uncertain. Germline loops: CDR1 LGHNA, CDR2 YNFKEQ. The CDR3 spans 16 residues. V lost 0 bases, J lost 4 bases, and 13 bases lay in between. The CDR3, as DNA: TGTGCCAGCAGCCAAGAGCTCACAGCTTCGTACAATGAGCAGTTCTTC. Protein sequence: CASSQELTASYNEQFF.

This clone came up once. The chain is built from TRBV30 and TRBJ2-7; tentatively, D is TRBD2 (7 bases). Trimming removed 1 base at V and 0 bases at J, with 10 bases between. This CDR3 contains 14 residues. The V gene's germline CDR1 is GTSNPN and CDR2 SVGIG (reference sequence). The CDR3 DNA reads TGTGCCTGGAGTGGGGGGGGCGGCTCCTACGAGCAGTACTTC. Translated: CAWSGGGGSYEQYF.